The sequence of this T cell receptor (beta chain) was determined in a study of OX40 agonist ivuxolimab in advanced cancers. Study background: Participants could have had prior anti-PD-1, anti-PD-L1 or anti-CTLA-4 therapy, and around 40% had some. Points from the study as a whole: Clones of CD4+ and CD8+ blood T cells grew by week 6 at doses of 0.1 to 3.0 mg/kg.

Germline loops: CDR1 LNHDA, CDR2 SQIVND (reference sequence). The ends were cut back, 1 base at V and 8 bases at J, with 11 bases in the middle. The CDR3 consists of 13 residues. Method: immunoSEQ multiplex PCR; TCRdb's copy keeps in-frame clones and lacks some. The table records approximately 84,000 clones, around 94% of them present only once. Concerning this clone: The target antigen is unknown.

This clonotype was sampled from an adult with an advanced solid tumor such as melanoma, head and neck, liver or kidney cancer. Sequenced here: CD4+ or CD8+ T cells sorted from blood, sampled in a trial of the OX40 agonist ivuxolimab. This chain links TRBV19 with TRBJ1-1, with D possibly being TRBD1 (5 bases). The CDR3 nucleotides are TGTGCCAGTAGTATAGGAGGCGGACAAGAAGCTTTCTTT. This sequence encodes CASSIGGGQEAFF.